The table lists the clone carrying this TCR beta chain with a count of one. From germline, CDR1 is MNHGY and CDR2 SVAAGI. V was shortened by 1 base and J by 5 bases, with 15 bases between the two germline ends. The CDR3 is made up of 16 amino acids. The data belong to a study of blood T cell repertoires in COVID-19. Profiling relied on immunoSEQ multiplex PCR, and the TCRdb table lists in-frame clones only, not all of them. In the table there are tens of thousands of clones, approximately 81% of which are singletons. The receptor was isolated from a woman aged 55-69 years with acute or convalescent COVID-19. This rearrangement joins TRBV6-9 to TRBJ1-5, with D perhaps TRBD1 (6 bases). Sequenced sample: peripheral blood. The CDR3 protein is CASSYLDRSNHQPQHF. Here the CDR3 DNA reads TGTGCCAGCAGTTATTTGGACAGATCCAACCATCAGCCCCAGCATTTT.